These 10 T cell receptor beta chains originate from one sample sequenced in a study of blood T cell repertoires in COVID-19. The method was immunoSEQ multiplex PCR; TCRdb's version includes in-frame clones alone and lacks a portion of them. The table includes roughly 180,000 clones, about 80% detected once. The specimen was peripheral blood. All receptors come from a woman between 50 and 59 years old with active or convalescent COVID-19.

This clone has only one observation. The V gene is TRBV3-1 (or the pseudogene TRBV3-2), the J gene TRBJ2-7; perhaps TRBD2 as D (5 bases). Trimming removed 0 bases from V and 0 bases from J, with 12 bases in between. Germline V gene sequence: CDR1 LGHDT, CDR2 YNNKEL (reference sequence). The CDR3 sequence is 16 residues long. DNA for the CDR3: TGTGCCAGCAGCCAAGATAGTATTGGGAGCTCCTACGAGCAGTACTTC. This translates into CASSQDSIGSSYEQYF.

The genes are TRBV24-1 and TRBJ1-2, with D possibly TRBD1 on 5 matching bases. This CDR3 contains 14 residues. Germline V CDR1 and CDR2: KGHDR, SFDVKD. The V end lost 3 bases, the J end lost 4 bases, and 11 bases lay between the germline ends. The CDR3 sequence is CATSDPAGFYGYTF. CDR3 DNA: TGTGCCACCAGTGATCCCGCAGGGTTCTATGGCTACACCTTC.

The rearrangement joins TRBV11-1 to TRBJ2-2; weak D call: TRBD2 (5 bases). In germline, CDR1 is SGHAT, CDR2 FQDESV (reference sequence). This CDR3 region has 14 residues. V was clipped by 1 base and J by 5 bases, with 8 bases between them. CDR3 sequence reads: CASSLVRGTGELFF. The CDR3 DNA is TGTGCCAGCAGCTTAGTTCGGGGAACCGGGGAGCTGTTTTTT.

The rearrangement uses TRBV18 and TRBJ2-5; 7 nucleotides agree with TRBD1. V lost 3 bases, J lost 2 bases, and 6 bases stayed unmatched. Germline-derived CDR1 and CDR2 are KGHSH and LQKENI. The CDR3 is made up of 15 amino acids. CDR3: CASSPLDRPQETQYF. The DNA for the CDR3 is TGTGCCAGCTCACCTCTGGACAGGCCACAAGAGACCCAGTACTTC. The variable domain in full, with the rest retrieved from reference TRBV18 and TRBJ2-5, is NAGVMQNPRHLVRRRGQEARLRCSPMKGHSHVYWYRQLPEEGLKFMVYLQKENIIDESGMPKERFSAEFPKEGPSILRIQQVVRGDSAAYFCASSPLDRPQETQYFGPGTRLLVL.

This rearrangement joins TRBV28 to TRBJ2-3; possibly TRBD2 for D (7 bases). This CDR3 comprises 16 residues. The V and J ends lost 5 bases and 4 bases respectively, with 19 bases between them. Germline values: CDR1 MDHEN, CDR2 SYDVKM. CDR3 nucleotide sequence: TGTGCCAGCAGTCCGAGCCGGGGGGCGTTCTCAGATACGCAGTATTTT. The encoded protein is CASSPSRGAFSDTQYF.

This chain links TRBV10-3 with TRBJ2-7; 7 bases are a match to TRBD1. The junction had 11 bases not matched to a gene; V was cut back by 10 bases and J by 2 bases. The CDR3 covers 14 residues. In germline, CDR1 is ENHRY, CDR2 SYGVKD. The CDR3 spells CATKGTANPYEQYF. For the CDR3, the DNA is TGTGCCACCAAAGGGACAGCTAACCCCTACGAGCAGTACTTC.

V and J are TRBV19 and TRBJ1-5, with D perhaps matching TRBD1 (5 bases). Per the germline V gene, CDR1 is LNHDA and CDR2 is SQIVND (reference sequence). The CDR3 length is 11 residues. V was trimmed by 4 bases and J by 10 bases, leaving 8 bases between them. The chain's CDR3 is CASSNGGPQHF. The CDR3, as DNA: TGTGCCAGTAGTAACGGGGGTCCCCAGCATTTT.

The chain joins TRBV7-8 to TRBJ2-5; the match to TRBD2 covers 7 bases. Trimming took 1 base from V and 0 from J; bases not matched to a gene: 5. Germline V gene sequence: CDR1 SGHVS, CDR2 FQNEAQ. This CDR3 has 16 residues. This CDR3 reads CASSLGRGGYQETQYF. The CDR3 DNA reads TGTGCCAGCAGCTTAGGGCGGGGAGGGTACCAAGAGACCCAGTACTTC. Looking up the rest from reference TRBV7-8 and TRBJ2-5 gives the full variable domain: GAGVSQSPRYKVAKRGQDVALRCDPISGHVSLFWYQQALGQGPEFLTYFQNEAQLDKSGLPSDRFFAERPEGSVSTLKIQRTQQEDSAVYLCASSLGRGGYQETQYFGPGTRLLVL.

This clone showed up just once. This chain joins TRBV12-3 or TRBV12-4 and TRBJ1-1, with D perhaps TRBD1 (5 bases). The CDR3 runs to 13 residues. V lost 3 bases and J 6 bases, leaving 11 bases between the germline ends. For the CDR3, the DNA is TGTGCCAGCAGTTTGTTTAGGGGCGCTGAAGCTTTCTTT. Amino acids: CASSLFRGAEAFF.

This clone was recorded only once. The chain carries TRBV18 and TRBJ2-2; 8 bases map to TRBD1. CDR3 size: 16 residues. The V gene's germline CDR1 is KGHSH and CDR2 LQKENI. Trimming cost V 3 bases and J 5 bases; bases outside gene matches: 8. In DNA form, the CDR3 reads TGTGCCAGCTCACCCCTGCAGGGGGCATGGACCGGGGAGCTGTTTTTT. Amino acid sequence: CASSPLQGAWTGELFF.